Reported below is one T cell receptor beta chain. The antigen remains unidentified. In germline, CDR1 is SGHNT, CDR2 YYREEE (reference sequence). CDR3 size: 13 residues. V lost 4 bases and J lost 5, with 12 bases in between. The data were obtained in a study of CD8+ T cells in alopecia areata. Sorting of CD4+ and CD8+ T cells was performed on PBMCs. Findings and limits, study-wide: Patients showed less clear TCR sequence sharing than mice, possibly partly because of HLA diversity. Scalp sample sequencing also detects resident alphabeta T cells of normal skin. Lesional scalp, notably in alopecia totalis/universalis, had clonality above that of normal scalp.

RNA extraction and reverse transcription yielded cDNA as sequencing template. Produced via immunoSEQ multiplex PCR; TCRdb's table is partial and in-frame only. This sample has some 100,000 clones; roughly 66% occur once, and the top ten carry approximately 2.6%. The sequenced material came from CD4+ T cells sorted from blood. V and J are TRBV5-4 and TRBJ2-5, with D perhaps assigned TRBD1 or TRBD2 (7 bases each). The receptor's source is a human donor in good health. This chain's CDR3 is CASSRQGGETQYF. For the CDR3, the DNA is TGTGCCAGCAGCCGACAGGGAGGGGAGACCCAGTACTTC.